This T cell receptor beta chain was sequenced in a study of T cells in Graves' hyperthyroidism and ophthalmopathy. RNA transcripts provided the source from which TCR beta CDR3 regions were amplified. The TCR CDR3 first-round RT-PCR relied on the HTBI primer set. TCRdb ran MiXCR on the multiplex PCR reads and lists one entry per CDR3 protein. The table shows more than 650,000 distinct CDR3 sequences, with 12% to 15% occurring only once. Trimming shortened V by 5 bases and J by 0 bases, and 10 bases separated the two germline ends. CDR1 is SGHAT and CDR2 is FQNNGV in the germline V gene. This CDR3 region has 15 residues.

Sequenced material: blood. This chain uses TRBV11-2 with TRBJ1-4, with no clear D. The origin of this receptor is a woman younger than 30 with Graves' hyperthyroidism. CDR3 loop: CASSLNPATNEKLFF. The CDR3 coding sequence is TGTGCCAGCAGCCTCAACCCGGCAACTAATGAAAAACTGTTTTTT.